The clone carrying this T cell receptor beta chain was seen once. Assay used: immunoSEQ multiplex PCR; TCRdb lists only in-frame clones, some missing. The data show around 250,000 clones, around nine tenths seen once. This CDR3 comprises 16 residues. The data were obtained in a study of blood T cell repertoires in COVID-19. Across the study: PBMCs, B-cell-depleted T cells, or T cells provided the cDNA or gDNA that made up the material.

The specimen was peripheral blood. V and J are TRBV21-1 and TRBJ2-1; the D segment call TRBD2 is taken from the table without a DNA check. TRBV21-1 is flagged as a pseudogene. The source of this sequence is a middle-aged woman who had recovered from COVID-19. The CDR3 protein is CASSALCGEGYNEQFF. The CDR3 DNA follows: TGTGCCAGCAGCGCGCTTTGCGGGGAGGGATACAATGAGCAGTTCTTC.